A selection of T cell receptor beta chains follows, all from one sample in a study of OX40 agonist ivuxolimab in advanced cancers. Method: immunoSEQ multiplex PCR; TCRdb's copy keeps in-frame clones and lacks some. The sample shows roughly 34,000 clones, about nine tenths of them seen only once. The sequencing used CD4+ or CD8+ T cells sorted from blood, collected in a trial of the OX40 agonist ivuxolimab. Receptors were obtained from an adult with an advanced solid tumor such as melanoma, head and neck, liver or kidney cancer. CDR3s include the opening cysteine and the closing phenylalanine or tryptophan. A D gene is named only where the DNA matches it firmly. Not all rows give a size; the values are once, few, many and, for expanded clones, a class.

V gene,D gene,CDR3 length,J gene,clone size,CDR3 protein
TRBV7-9,.,14,TRBJ1-2,.,CASSLVADNYGHTF
TRBV27,TRBD1,15,TRBJ1-2,.,CASSPRGQGAYGYTF
TRBV6-5,TRBD1,13,TRBJ2-1,.,CATGGQGIYEQFF
TRBV5-4,.,14,TRBJ1-5,.,CASSLVGSNQPQHF
TRBV9,.,12,TRBJ1-6,.,CASGRDRSPLHF
TRBV11-2,.,12,TRBJ2-5,.,CACEGTSETQYF
TRBV7-9,TRBD1,15,TRBJ2-7,few,CASRSTGTGPYEQYF
TRBV7-9,TRBD2,15,TRBJ2-5,.,CASSLITSGQETQYF
TRBV5-6,TRBD1,14,TRBJ2-1,.,CASTGQGLINEQFF
TRBV6-1,.,13,TRBJ1-2,.,CASSESGAYGYTF
TRBV29-1,TRBD1,16,TRBJ1-1,.,CSVAGRRGRMNTEAFF
TRBV6-5,.,15,TRBJ1-3,.,CASKEELSSGNTIYF
TRBV4-2,TRBD2,17,TRBJ2-5,.,CASSPASGGLYQETQYF
TRBV4-1,.,14,TRBJ2-7,.,CASSQGGRGYEQYF
TRBV2,.,17,TRBJ2-5,.,CASSVGAGRAVQETQYF
TRBV10-3,TRBD1,15,TRBJ2-7,.,CASLPGTGPNHEQYF
TRBV19,TRBD1,17,TRBJ1-1,few,CASSDGPGTGMNTEAFF
TRBV19,TRBD2,14,TRBJ2-1,once,CASLERGSYNEQFF
TRBV7-9,.,18,TRBJ1-5,.,CASSPLSEIQESNQPQHF
TRBV7-6,.,14,TRBJ2-3,.,CASSLGGLRDTQYF
TRBV6-5,.,14,TRBJ1-1,.,CASNSGSGATEAFF
TRBV27,.,14,TRBJ2-7,.,CASRMRMAGDEQYF
TRBV19,TRBD1,12,TRBJ2-1,.,CASGDRGNEQFF
TRBV14,.,15,TRBJ2-3,.,CASSQDFGTSDTQYF
TRBV11-2,TRBD1,15,TRBJ2-5,.,CASRATGAKQETQYF
TRBV7-9,.,12,TRBJ2-2,.,CASSFGPGELFF
TRBV18,TRBD1,16,TRBJ2-7,.,CASSPGPGTGSYEQYF
TRBV19,.,14,TRBJ2-1,.,CASSIHPSYNEQFF
TRBV9,TRBD2,14,TRBJ2-5,.,CASSAGTREETQYF
TRBV14,.,14,TRBJ1-6,.,CASSPDTSNSPLHF
TRBV27,TRBD1,13,TRBJ1-6,.,CASRGQGNSPLHF
TRBV5-6,.,15,TRBJ2-7,.,CASSLEGQDGYEQYF
TRBV6-6,.,16,TRBJ2-2,once,CASSLNGGGSVGELFF
TRBV19,.,15,TRBJ1-3,.,CASSITTGKADTIYF
TRBV2,.,13,TRBJ2-7,.,CASSSSVAYEQYF
TRBV5-1,TRBD1,15,TRBJ2-1,.,CASSPSDRDDNEQFF
TRBV2,.,19,TRBJ2-2,few,CASSVEDYPSVANTGELFF
TRBV28,TRBD2,16,TRBJ2-3,.,CASSPRDSGVTDTQYF
TRBV4-2,TRBD2,22,TRBJ2-7,.,CASSQVKTLLTSGGFFSYEQYF
TRBV4-1,TRBD2,15,TRBJ2-7,once,CASSQSPGGAEEQYF
TRBV18,.,14,TRBJ2-5,.,CASSQHPKGETQYF
TRBV19,.,15,.,.,CASGIGGGSSYEQYF
TRBV13,TRBD2,17,TRBJ2-1,.,CASTSRLAGGSYNEQFF
TRBV11-2,TRBD1,16,TRBJ1-5,.,CASSLSPGGNNQPQHF
TRBV7-9,.,17,.,.,CASSLVSSLGTNYEQYF
TRBV7-8,TRBD1,15,TRBJ1-5,few,CASSLGGTGRQPQHF
TRBV5-6,.,11,TRBJ1-1,.,CASSTNTEAFF
TRBV7-8,TRBD1,15,TRBJ2-7,.,CASSSREGAYYEQYF
TRBV28,.,17,TRBJ1-2,.,CASSYGDRQITMGGYTF
TRBV15,TRBD1,15,.,.,CATSTAGTAVNEQYF
TRBV4-2,.,15,TRBJ2-5,once,CASSQARGKQETQYF
TRBV5-1,TRBD1,16,TRBJ1-6,once,CASSPSPTGDNSPLHF
TRBV6-5,TRBD2,15,TRBJ2-7,once,CASSYWSSGTYEQYF